This T cell receptor beta chain stems from a study of T-cell memory formation after mild COVID-19. TCRdb processed the 5' RACE reads anew with MiXCR; each CDR3 protein has one entry. The table shows about 40,000 distinct CDR3 sequences, with about 6.1% occurring only once. Germline V gene data show CDR1 as SQVTM and CDR2 as ANQGSEA. V gave up 3 bases and J gave up 8 bases, with 16 bases separating them. The CDR3 consists of 13 residues. This clonotype was recorded many times. The V gene is TRBV29-1, the J gene TRBJ2-5; tentative D call: TRBD2 (7 bases). The sequencing input was PBMCs or a T cell subset sorted from them (not recorded which). The sequence was collected from an adult who had mild COVID-19 (a few samples of this study predate the infection). Cell type and time point are not known. CDR3 sequence (DNA): TGCAGCGTTGATCAGGGAGGGGGGGATACCCAGTACTTC. As protein: CSVDQGGGDTQYF.